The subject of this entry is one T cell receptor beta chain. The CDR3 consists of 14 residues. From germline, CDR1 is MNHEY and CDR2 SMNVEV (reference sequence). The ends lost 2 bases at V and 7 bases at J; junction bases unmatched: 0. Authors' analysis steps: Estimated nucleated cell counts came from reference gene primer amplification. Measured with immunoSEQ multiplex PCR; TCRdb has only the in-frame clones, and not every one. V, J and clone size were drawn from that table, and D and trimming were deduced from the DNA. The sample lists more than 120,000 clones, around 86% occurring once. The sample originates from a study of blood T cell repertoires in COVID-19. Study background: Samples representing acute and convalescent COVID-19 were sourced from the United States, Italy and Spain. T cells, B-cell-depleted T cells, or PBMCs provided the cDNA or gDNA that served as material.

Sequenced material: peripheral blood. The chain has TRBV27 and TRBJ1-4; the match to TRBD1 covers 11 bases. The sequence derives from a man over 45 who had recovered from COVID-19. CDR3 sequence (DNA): TGTGCCAGCAGTTTAGGGACAGGGGGTGAAAAACTGTTTTTT. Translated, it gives CASSLGTGGEKLFF.